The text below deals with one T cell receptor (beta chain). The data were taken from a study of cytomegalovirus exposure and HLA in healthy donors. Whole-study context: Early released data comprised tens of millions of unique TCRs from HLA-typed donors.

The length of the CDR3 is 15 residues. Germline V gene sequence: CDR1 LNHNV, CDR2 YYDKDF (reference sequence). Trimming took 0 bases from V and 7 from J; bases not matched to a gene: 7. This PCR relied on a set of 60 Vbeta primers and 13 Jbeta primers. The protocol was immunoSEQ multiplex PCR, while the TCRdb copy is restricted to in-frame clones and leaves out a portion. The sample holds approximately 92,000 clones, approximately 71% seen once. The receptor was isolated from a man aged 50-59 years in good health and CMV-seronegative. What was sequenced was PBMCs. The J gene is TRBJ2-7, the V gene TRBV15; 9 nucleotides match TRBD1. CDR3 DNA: TGTGCCACCAGCAGAGACCGGGGACAGGGAGCAGAGCAGTACTTC. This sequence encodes CATSRDRGQGAEQYF.